The 25 T cell receptor beta chains in this list originate from one sample, sequenced in a study of cytomegalovirus exposure and HLA in healthy donors listed by TCRdb under 2017. The library was produced with the immunoSEQ multiplex PCR assay. A mixture of 60 forward primers for TCR Vbeta segments and 13 reverse primers for TCR Jbeta segments was used in the multiplex PCR. In TCRdb, the immuneACCESS table is reduced to in-frame sequences with V and J assigned. These tables do not hold every clone; where another copy was compared, an unresolved V gene accounts for under half, and the others remain unexplained. The sample includes about 130,000 clones, with 8% to 9.5% observed a single time. The ten largest account for 5% to 7% of the sample. Specimen: PBMCs. These TCRs come from a man in his forties in good health and CMV-seronegative.

CDR3 region: CASSITPNYGYTF. The CDR3 region has the DNA TGTGCCAGCAGCATAACACCTAACTATGGCTACACCTTC. This sequence joins TRBV7-8 and TRBJ1-2; D gene ambiguous. The CDR3 length is 13 residues. Trimming pared 5 bases from V and 0 bases from J, leaving 7 bases between. Germline values: CDR1 SGHVS, CDR2 FQNEAQ.

The V call is TRBV4-2, the J call TRBJ2-7; D is unresolved. Deletions cut 4 bases from V and 6 bases from J, with 16 bases between. The CDR3 loop spans 14 amino acids. Germline CDR1 is LGHNA and CDR2 is YNFKEQ. CDR3 amino acids: CASSPSRGSREQYF. CDR3 coding DNA: TGTGCCAGCAGCCCTTCGAGAGGATCGCGCGAGCAGTACTTC.

The V call is TRBV6-5, the J call TRBJ2-2, with 8 nucleotides matching TRBD1. The CDR3 runs 15 residues. Trimming took 7 bases from V and 1 from J; bases not matched to a gene: 5. CDR1 MNHEY and CDR2 SVGAGI come from the germline V gene. The CDR3 is CASTRTGLNTGELFF. The DNA of the CDR3 is TGTGCCAGCACCCGGACAGGGTTGAACACCGGGGAGCTGTTTTTT.

The V and J genes are TRBV9 and TRBJ1-4; D unclear. This CDR3 is 16 amino acids long. With 3 bases removed from V and 3 bases from J, the gap between germline ends came to 15 bases. CDR1 is SGDLS, CDR2 YYNGEE, per germline. CDR3 in amino acids: CASSAEHKAANEKLFF. CDR3 DNA sequence: TGTGCCAGCAGCGCCGAGCATAAGGCGGCTAATGAAAAACTGTTTTTT.

The CDR3, as DNA: TGCGCCAGCAGCCCCGATGGGGGGGATCAGCCCCAGCATTTT. The encoded protein is CASSPDGGDQPQHF. The chain links TRBV5-1 to TRBJ1-5, with D possibly being TRBD1 (5 bases). This CDR3 spans 14 amino acids. Trimming removed 4 bases from V and 5 bases from J, with 13 bases in between. The germline V gene encodes CDR1 SGHRS and CDR2 YFSETQ.

The sample holds a few counts of this clone. The same CDR3 can be traced to other DNA sequences in this sample. This chain joins TRBV4-1 and TRBJ2-1, with 9 bases identical to TRBD1. This CDR3 is 18 amino acids long. V shed 0 bases and J 4 bases; nucleotides not matched to a gene: 10. Germline V gene sequence: CDR1 MGHRA, CDR2 YSYEKL. The CDR3 bases are TGCGCCAGCAGCCAAGAGGGTGCGGACAGGGGTCTGTACAATGAGCAGTTCTTC. As protein: CASSQEGADRGLYNEQFF.

Concerning this clone itself: The junction does not match germline at one end; this may be a read error. Other nucleotide sequences in the sample specify the same CDR3. The chain uses TRBV7-9 and TRBJ1-1; possible D gene TRBD1, 5 bases. This CDR3 is 17 amino acids long. Germline V gene lookup returns CDR1 SEHNR and CDR2 FQNEAQ (reference sequence). CDR3 region: CASSLGPRIGGNTEAFF. The CDR3 DNA reads as TGTGCCAGCAGCTTAGGACCCAGGATCGGGGGGAACACTGAAGCTTTCTTC.

The chain uses TRBV11-2 and TRBJ1-1; D remains unclear. V was pared by 6 bases and J by 4 bases, with 9 bases between. This CDR3 is built from 12 residues. CDR1 and CDR2 from the germline V gene are SGHAT and FQNNGV. Written as DNA, the CDR3 is TGTGCCAGCAGTTTAAGGAGCACTGAAGCTTTCTTT. It codes for CASSLRSTEAFF. Variable domain in full (rest from reference TRBV11-2 and TRBJ1-1): EAGVAQSPRYKIIEKRQSVAFWCNPISGHATLYWYQQILGQGPKLLIQFQNNGVVDDSQLPKDRFSAERLKGVDSTLKIQPAKLEDSAVYLCASSLRSTEAFFGQGTRLTVV.

The genes are TRBV19 and TRBJ2-3; 9 nucleotides align to TRBD1. J gave up 5 bases and V 6 bases, and 9 bases lay outside the gene matches. Germline V gene lookup returns CDR1 LNHDA and CDR2 SQIVND (reference sequence). The CDR3 extends over 15 amino acids. CDR3 coding DNA: TGTGCCAGTAGCCCCGGACAGGGGAGTGGAGATACGCAGTATTTT. Translating gives CASSPGQGSGDTQYF. The full variable domain, its missing parts supplied by reference TRBV19 and TRBJ2-3, is DGGITQSPKYLFRKEGQNVTLSCEQNLNHDAMYWYRQDPGQGLRLIYYSQIVNDFQKGDIAEGYSVSREKKESFPLTVTSAQKNPTAFYLCASSPGQGSGDTQYFGPGTRLTVL.

This clone was observed a few times. The rearrangement joins TRBV19 to TRBJ2-7; the match to TRBD2 covers 7 bases. Germline V gives CDR1 LNHDA, CDR2 SQIVND (reference sequence). J lost 2 bases, V lost 9 bases, and 16 bases had no gene match. The CDR3 sequence is 16 residues long. The CDR3 DNA follows: TGTGCCAGCGGGGGGATCGAACAGATAAACCCCTACGAGCAGTACTTC. Its translation is CASGGIEQINPYEQYF.

The rearrangement uses TRBV30 and TRBJ2-4; 10 bases match TRBD1. Germline lookup yields CDR1 GTSNPN and CDR2 SVGIG (reference sequence). The CDR3 covers 13 residues. The ends lost 5 bases at V and 9 bases at J; junction bases unmatched: 7. CDR3 sequence: CAWSAGQGTIQYF. The CDR3 bases are TGTGCCTGGTCTGCGGGACAGGGGACCATTCAGTACTTC.

The V and J genes are TRBV9 and TRBJ2-5; 11 nucleotides match TRBD2. Germline CDR1 and CDR2: SGDLS and YYNGEE. The CDR3 contains 18 residues. With 3 bases clipped from V and 1 base from J, the junction kept 11 bases outside the gene matches. CDR3 nucleotide sequence: TGTGCCAGCAGCGCCCTCCCTTTACTAGCGGGGGTCCAAGAGACCCAGTACTTC. The encoded protein is CASSALPLLAGVQETQYF.

The gene calls are TRBV11-2 and TRBJ2-5, with D perhaps TRBD2 (5 bases). This CDR3 contains 15 residues. In germline, CDR1 is SGHAT, CDR2 FQNNGV. V shed 1 base and J shed 7 bases, with 16 bases lying between them. In DNA, the CDR3 is TGTGCCAGCAGCTTAGGTCCGGCAGATGAGGGGACCCAGTACTTC. This translates into CASSLGPADEGTQYF.

The chain uses TRBV7-9 and TRBJ2-7, with D possibly matching TRBD1 (5 bases). CDR3 length equals 13 residues. Per the germline V gene, CDR1 is SEHNR and CDR2 is FQNEAQ (reference sequence). V was pared by 7 bases and J by 4 bases, with 14 bases between. The CDR3 sequence: CASTSPAGYEQYF. CDR3 in DNA: TGTGCCAGCACGTCTCCTGCAGGGTACGAGCAGTACTTC.

The chain combines TRBV29-1 with TRBJ1-1, with a weak D call TRBD1 (5 bases). CDR1 is SQVTM, CDR2 ANQGSEA, per germline. V was cut by 4 bases and J by 0 bases, with 9 bases left in between. CDR3 length: 13 amino acids. The CDR3 reads CSVVGGMNTEAFF. The CDR3 DNA follows: TGCAGCGTTGTGGGGGGGATGAACACTGAAGCTTTCTTT. The full variable domain, with the rest looked up from reference TRBV29-1 and TRBJ1-1, is SAVISQKPSRDICQRGTSLTIQCQVDSQVTMMFWYRQQPGQSLTLIATANQGSEATYESGFVIDKFPISRPNLTFSTLTVSNMSPEDSSIYLCSVVGGMNTEAFFGQGTRLTVV.

This clone was recorded a few times. The genes are TRBV28 and TRBJ2-1; no clear D gene. Trimming took 5 bases from V and 2 from J, leaving 13 bases between them. Germline loops: CDR1 MDHEN, CDR2 SYDVKM. The CDR3 totals 15 residues. CDR3 in amino acids: CASSQNPRTYNEQFF. The CDR3 DNA is TGTGCCAGCAGTCAGAATCCACGAACCTACAATGAGCAGTTCTTC.

V gene TRBV4-1 combines with J gene TRBJ2-1, with a tentative D call TRBD2 (5 bases). Germline V gene data show CDR1 as MGHRA and CDR2 as YSYEKL. Trimming cost V 3 bases and J 3 bases, with 18 bases left between them. The CDR3 is made up of 17 amino acids. The CDR3 is CASSQVRGVGIYNEQFF. CDR3 sequence (DNA): TGCGCCAGCAGCCAGGTCCGGGGAGTGGGGATCTACAATGAGCAGTTCTTC.

The gene calls are TRBV6-1 and TRBJ2-1; unclear D gene. Between the trimmed V and J ends, which lost 0 bases and 9 bases, there was a span of 18 bases. In germline, CDR1 is MNHNS, CDR2 SASEGT. This CDR3 is 16 amino acids long. CDR3 bases: TGTGCCAGCAGTGAAGCGCTTCCCGGATCCTGGAGTGAGCAGTTCTTC. Its protein product is CASSEALPGSWSEQFF.

There are a few counts of this clone. The gene calls are TRBV27 and TRBJ2-1; 9 bases line up with TRBD2. The CDR3 spans 16 residues. V lost 1 base to trimming and J lost 14 bases; unmatched junction nucleotides: 15. CDR1 and CDR2 (germline): MNHEY, SMNVEV (reference sequence). This CDR3 reads CASSLLRLAGPSSEFF. In nucleotides, the CDR3 is TGTGCCAGCAGTTTATTACGGCTAGCGGGGCCCTCTTCGGAGTTCTTC.

V gene TRBV6-6 combines with J gene TRBJ1-2; D perhaps matches TRBD1 (5 bases). The CDR3 sequence is 14 residues long. Germline V CDR1 and CDR2: MNHNY, SVGAGI (reference sequence). V was clipped by 5 bases and J by 8 bases, with 18 bases between them. CDR3 DNA: TGTGCCAGCAGTCCAGGGTTCCTCTCCGAAGGCTACACCTTC. Translated: CASSPGFLSEGYTF.

The chain joins TRBV6-5 to TRBJ1-6; no reliable D call. The germline V gene encodes CDR1 MNHEY and CDR2 SVGAGI. Trimming shortened V by 4 bases and J by 7 bases, and 5 bases separated the two germline ends. The CDR3 contains 12 residues. CDR3 protein: CASSSQNSPLHF. Written as DNA, the CDR3 is TGTGCCAGCAGTTCACAGAATTCACCCCTCCACTTT.

This clone was picked up a small number of times. V usage is TRBV18 and J usage is TRBJ2-1, with 12 bases fitting TRBD2. Unmatched junction bases numbered 5, after V lost 2 bases and J lost 0 bases. This CDR3 comprises 18 residues. Per germline, CDR1 KGHSH and CDR2 LQKENI. The CDR3 nucleotides read TGTGCCAGCTCACCAGCTAGCGGGGGGGTCCGCTCCTACAATGAGCAGTTCTTC. It specifies CASSPASGGVRSYNEQFF.

Only a few counts were recorded for this clone. The J gene is TRBJ2-7, the V gene TRBV4-1; D remains unclear. This CDR3 contains 14 residues. The V gene's germline CDR1 is MGHRA and CDR2 YSYEKL. The V and J ends lost 3 bases and 0 bases respectively, with 9 bases between them. The CDR3 DNA reads TGCGCCAGCAGCCACACAGTAAACTCCTACGAGCAGTACTTC. Encoded protein: CASSHTVNSYEQYF.

This clone was seen a handful of times. J is TRBJ1-6 and V is TRBV6-1, with a possible D match to TRBD1 (6 bases). CDR1 and CDR2 from the germline V gene are MNHNS and SASEGT. This CDR3 contains 12 residues. V was shortened by 6 bases and J by 8 bases, with 8 bases between the two germline ends. As DNA, the CDR3 is TGTGCCAGCAGGGACAGTTATTCACCCCTCCACTTT. It yields the protein CASRDSYSPLHF.

This clone showed up just a few times. This chain links TRBV27 with TRBJ2-5; D is perhaps TRBD1 (6 bases). CDR3 length: 15 amino acids. Germline values: CDR1 MNHEY, CDR2 SMNVEV (reference sequence). V was clipped by 3 bases and J by 4 bases, with 15 bases between them. CDR3 residues: CASSFMGARRETQYF. The DNA for the CDR3 is TGTGCCAGCAGTTTCATGGGGGCCCGAAGAGAGACCCAGTACTTC.